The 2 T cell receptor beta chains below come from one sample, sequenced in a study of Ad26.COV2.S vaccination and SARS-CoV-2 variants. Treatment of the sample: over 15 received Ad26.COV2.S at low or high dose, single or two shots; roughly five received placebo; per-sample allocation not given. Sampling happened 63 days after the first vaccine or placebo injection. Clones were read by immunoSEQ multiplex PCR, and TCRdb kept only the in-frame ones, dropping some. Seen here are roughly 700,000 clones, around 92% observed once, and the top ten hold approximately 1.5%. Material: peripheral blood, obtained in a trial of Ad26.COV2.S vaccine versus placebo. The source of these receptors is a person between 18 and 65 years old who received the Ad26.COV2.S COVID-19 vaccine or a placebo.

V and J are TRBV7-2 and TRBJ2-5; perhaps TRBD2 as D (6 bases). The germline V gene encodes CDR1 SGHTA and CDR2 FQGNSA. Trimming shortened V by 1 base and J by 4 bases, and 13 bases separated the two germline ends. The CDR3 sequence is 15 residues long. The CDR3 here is CASSLERWRGETQYF. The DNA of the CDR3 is TGTGCCAGCAGCTTAGAAAGGTGGAGGGGAGAGACCCAGTACTTC.

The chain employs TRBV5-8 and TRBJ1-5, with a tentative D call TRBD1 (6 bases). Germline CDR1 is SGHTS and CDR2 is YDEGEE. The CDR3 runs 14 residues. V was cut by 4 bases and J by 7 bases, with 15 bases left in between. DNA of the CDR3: TGTGCCAGCAGCCCCAGACAGGCGGGCCAGCCCCAGCATTTT. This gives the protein CASSPRQAGQPQHF. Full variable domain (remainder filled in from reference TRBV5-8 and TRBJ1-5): EAGVTQSPTHLIKTRGQQATLRCSPISGHTSVYWYQQALGLGLQFLLWYDEGEERNRGNFPPRFSGRQFPNYSSELNVNALELEDSALYLCASSPRQAGQPQHFGDGTRLSIL.